The rows below give T cell receptor beta chains drawn from one sample of a study of radiation and T cells in renal cell carcinoma. Assay used: immunoSEQ multiplex PCR; TCRdb lists only in-frame clones, some missing. The sample gives fewer than 80,000 clones, approximately 87% of which show up once; more than 2% is in the top ten. The sequencing used blood, collected from a patient whose treatment included radiotherapy and nephrectomy. These TCRs come from a woman in her sixties with renal cell carcinoma. Both conserved end residues are trimmed from each CDR3. Each record gives: V gene, CDR3 protein.

v_call: TRBV5-1; cdr3_aa: ASSPRTSGAGDTQY
v_call: TRBV9; cdr3_aa: ASSPRAAALEQY
v_call: TRBV28; cdr3_aa: ASSAGQGARGYT
v_call: TRBV25-1; cdr3_aa: ASQRAAYTEAF
v_call: TRBV5-5; cdr3_aa: ASSTEGETQY
v_call: TRBV2; cdr3_aa: ASSPDSGSNEQF
v_call: TRBV27; cdr3_aa: ASTLGGTGNTEAF
v_call: TRBV2; cdr3_aa: ASKGDSNQPQH
v_call: TRBV28; cdr3_aa: ASTRRSPYEQY
v_call: TRBV7-7; cdr3_aa: ASSASTNQETQY
v_call: TRBV14; cdr3_aa: ASSRGLAGQETQY
v_call: TRBV7-9; cdr3_aa: ASSLPNRDFPIDTQY
v_call: TRBV5-8; cdr3_aa: ASSLGGGAGRKLF
v_call: TRBV6-5; cdr3_aa: ASSRPTTGDYGYI
v_call: TRBV6-1; cdr3_aa: ASRMDIIEKLF
v_call: TRBV29-1; cdr3_aa: SVGDNEQF
v_call: TRBV9; cdr3_aa: ASSALGGDSPLH
v_call: TRBV19; cdr3_aa: ASSIGTVSYT
v_call: TRBV20-1; cdr3_aa: SASKRNGYT
v_call: TRBV4-1; cdr3_aa: ASSQVASGEQYYEQY
v_call: TRBV11-3; cdr3_aa: ASSLGGTGNSPLH
v_call: TRBV19; cdr3_aa: ASSTRTGQPQH
v_call: TRBV15; cdr3_aa: ATSTQLGTEAF
v_call: TRBV12-5; cdr3_aa: ARSTQGSFDKNIQY
v_call: TRBV9; cdr3_aa: ASSGGTGSNQPQH
v_call: TRBV18; cdr3_aa: ASSPERRTYGYT
v_call: TRBV18; cdr3_aa: ASSPTGGDQPQH
v_call: TRBV5-1; cdr3_aa: ASSLTGDNQPQH
v_call: TRBV28; cdr3_aa: ASSLPTGYGYT
v_call: TRBV11-2; cdr3_aa: ASSLDPGNQETQY
v_call: TRBV7-6; cdr3_aa: ASSLGRQGPGNTIY
v_call: TRBV7-8; cdr3_aa: ASSFAGTLYSNQPQH
v_call: TRBV18; cdr3_aa: ASSPGQRNGYT
v_call: TRBV5-8; cdr3_aa: ASSPRTGTQY
v_call: TRBV7-9; cdr3_aa: ASSFGADTQY
v_call: TRBV6-1; cdr3_aa: ASTWSGTTDTQY
v_call: TRBV5-4; cdr3_aa: ASSPEAVYGYT
v_call: TRBV6-1; cdr3_aa: ASSSDRNTEAF
v_call: TRBV4-2; cdr3_aa: ASSQDLGGGWTEAF
v_call: TRBV6-5; cdr3_aa: ASSYGAQLGGEAQY
v_call: TRBV19; cdr3_aa: ASTSSNSGANVLT
v_call: TRBV4-3; cdr3_aa: ASSQDPDRGWISGANVLT
v_call: TRBV27; cdr3_aa: ASSSGTGGAGYGYT
v_call: TRBV7-9; cdr3_aa: ASSPSGGAYEQY
v_call: TRBV7-9; cdr3_aa: ASRKAAVQETQY
v_call: TRBV28; cdr3_aa: ASRGTGDQQPQH
v_call: TRBV11-3; cdr3_aa: ASSLSGPNTEAF
v_call: TRBV5-8; cdr3_aa: ASSAMAGARETQY
v_call: TRBV28; cdr3_aa: ASNTMVGGYT
v_call: TRBV5-1; cdr3_aa: ASRPTSGANNEQF
v_call: TRBV9; cdr3_aa: ASSFLGSGANVLT
v_call: TRBV29-1; cdr3_aa: SVGRETQY
v_call: TRBV7-6; cdr3_aa: ASSPGQSIYNEQF
v_call: TRBV11-1; cdr3_aa: ASSFKPGLRRGNEQF
v_call: TRBV5-4; cdr3_aa: ASSGFGDFTEAF
v_call: TRBV28; cdr3_aa: ASSLQGGGYGYT